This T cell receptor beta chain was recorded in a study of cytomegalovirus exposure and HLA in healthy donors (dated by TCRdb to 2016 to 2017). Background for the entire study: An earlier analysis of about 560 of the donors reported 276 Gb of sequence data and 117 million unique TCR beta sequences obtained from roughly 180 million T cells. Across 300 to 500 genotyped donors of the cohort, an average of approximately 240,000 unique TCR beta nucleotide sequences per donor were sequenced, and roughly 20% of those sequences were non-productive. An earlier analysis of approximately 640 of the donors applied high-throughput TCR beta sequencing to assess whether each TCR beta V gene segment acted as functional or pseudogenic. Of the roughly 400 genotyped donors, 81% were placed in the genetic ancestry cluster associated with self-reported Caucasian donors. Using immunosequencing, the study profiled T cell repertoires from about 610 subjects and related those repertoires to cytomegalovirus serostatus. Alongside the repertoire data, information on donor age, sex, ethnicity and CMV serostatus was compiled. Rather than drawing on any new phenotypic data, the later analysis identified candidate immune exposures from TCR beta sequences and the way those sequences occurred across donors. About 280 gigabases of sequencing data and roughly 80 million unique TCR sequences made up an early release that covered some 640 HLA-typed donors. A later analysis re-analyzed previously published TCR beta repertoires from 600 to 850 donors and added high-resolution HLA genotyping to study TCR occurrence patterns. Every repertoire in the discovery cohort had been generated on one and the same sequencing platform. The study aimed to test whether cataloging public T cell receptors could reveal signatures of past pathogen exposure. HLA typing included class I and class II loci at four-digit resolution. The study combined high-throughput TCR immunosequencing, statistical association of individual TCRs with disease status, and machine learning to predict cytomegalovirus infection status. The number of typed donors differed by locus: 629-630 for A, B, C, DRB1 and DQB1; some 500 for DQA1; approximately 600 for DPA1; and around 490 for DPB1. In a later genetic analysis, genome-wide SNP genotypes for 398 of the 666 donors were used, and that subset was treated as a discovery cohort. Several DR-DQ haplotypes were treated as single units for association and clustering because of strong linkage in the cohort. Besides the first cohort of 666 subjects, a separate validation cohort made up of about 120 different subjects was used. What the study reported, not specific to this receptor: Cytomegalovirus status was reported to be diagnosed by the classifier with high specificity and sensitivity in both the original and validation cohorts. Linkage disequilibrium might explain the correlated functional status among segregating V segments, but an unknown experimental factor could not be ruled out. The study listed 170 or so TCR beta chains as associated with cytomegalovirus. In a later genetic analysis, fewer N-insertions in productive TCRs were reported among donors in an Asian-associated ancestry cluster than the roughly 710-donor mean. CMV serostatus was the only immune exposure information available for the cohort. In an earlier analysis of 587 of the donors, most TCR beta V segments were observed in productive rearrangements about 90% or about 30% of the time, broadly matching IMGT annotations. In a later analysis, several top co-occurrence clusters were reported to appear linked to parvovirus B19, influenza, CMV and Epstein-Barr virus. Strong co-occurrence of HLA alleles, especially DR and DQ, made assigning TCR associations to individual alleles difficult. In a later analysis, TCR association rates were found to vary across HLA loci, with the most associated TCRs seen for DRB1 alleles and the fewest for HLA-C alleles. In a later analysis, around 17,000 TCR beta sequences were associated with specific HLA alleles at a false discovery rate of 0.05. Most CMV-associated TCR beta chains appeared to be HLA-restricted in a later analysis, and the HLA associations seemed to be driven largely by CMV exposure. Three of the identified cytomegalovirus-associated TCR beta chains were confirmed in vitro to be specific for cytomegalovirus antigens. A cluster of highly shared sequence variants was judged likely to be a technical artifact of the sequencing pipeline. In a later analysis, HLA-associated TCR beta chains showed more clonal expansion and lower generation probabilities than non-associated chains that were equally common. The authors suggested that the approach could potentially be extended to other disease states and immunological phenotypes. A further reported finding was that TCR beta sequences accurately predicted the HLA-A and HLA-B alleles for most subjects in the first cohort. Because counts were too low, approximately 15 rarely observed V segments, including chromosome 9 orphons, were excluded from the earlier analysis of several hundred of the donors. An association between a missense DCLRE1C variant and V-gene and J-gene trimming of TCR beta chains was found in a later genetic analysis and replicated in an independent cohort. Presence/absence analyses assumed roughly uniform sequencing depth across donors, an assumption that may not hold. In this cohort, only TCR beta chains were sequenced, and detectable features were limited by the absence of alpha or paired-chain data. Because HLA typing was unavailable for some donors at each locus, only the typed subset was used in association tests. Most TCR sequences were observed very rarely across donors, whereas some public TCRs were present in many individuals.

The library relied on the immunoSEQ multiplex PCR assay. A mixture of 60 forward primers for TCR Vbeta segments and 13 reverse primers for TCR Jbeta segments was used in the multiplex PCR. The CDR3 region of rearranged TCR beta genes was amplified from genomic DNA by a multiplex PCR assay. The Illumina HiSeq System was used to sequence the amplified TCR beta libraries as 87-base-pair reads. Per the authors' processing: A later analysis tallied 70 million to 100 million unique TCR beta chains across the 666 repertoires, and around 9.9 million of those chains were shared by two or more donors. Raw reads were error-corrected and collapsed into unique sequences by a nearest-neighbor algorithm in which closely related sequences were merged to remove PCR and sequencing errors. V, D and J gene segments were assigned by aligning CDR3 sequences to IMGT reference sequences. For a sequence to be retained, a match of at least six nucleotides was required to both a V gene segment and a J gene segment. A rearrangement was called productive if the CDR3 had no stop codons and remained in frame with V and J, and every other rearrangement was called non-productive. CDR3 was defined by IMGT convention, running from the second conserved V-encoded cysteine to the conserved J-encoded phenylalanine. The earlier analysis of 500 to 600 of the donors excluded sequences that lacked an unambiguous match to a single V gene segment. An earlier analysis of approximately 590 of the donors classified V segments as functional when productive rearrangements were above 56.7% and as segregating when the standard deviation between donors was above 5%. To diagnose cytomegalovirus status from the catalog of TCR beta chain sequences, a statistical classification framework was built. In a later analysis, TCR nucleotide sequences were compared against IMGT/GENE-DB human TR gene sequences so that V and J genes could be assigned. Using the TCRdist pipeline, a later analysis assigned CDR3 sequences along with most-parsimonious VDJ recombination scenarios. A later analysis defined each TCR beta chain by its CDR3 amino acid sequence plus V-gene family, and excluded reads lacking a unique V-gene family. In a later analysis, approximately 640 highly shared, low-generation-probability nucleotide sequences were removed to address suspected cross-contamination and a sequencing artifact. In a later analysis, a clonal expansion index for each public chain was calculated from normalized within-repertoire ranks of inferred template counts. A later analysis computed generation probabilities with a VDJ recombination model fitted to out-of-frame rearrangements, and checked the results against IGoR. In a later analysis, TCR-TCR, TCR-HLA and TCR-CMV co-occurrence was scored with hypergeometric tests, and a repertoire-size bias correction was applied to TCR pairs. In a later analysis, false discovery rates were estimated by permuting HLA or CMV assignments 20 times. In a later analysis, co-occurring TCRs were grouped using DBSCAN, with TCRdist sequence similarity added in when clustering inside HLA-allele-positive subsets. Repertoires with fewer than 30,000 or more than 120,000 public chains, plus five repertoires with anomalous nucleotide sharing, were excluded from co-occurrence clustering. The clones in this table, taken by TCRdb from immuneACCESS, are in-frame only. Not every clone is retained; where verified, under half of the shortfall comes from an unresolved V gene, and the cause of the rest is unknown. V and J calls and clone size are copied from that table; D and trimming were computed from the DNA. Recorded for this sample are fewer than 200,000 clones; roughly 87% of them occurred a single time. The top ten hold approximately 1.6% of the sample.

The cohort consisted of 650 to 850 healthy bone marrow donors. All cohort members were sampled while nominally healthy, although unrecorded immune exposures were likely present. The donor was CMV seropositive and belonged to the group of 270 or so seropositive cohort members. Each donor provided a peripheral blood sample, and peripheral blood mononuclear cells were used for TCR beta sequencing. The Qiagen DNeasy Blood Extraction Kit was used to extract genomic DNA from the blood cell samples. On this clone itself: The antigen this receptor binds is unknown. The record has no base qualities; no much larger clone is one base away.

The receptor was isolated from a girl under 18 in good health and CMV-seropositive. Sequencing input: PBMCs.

The CDR3 region reads CASSLGTAGNTEAFF. The nucleotide sequence is given as TGCGCCAGCAGCTTGGGGACAGCCGGCAACACTGAAGCTTTCTTT. The sequence links TRBV5-1 to TRBJ1-1; tentative D gene TRBD1, with 6 bases matching. For CDR1 and CDR2, the germline V gene lists SGHRS and YFSETQ. There are 15 amino acids in the CDR3, from cysteine to phenylalanine inclusive. Only the CDR3 DNA is retained, 45 bases long and in frame from the first base. A distance of 11 bases separates the germline ends of V and J, which lose 0 bases and 2 bases respectively.